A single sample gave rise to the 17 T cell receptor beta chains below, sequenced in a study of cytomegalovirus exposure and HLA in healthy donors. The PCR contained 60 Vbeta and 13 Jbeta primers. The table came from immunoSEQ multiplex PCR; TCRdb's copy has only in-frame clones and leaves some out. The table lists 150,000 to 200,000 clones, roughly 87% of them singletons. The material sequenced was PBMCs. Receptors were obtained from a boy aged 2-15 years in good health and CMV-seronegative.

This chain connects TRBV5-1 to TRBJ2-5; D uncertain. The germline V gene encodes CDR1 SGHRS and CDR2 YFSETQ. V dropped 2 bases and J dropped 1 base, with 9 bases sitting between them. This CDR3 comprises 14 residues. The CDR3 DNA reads TGCGCCAGCAGCTTAGACTCGACCCAAGAGACCCAGTACTTC. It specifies CASSLDSTQETQYF.

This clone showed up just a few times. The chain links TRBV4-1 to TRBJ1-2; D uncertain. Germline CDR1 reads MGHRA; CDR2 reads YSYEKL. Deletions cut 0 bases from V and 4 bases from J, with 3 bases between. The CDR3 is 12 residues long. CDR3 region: CASSQDSYGYTF. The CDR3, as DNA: TGCGCCAGCAGCCAAGACAGCTATGGCTACACCTTC.

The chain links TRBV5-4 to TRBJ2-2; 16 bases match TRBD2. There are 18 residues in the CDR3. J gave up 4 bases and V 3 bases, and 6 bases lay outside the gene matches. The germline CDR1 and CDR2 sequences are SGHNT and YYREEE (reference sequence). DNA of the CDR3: TGTGCCAGCAGCTCGGGACTAGCGGGAGGGGGGGCCACCGGGGAGCTGTTTTTT. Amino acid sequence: CASSSGLAGGGATGELFF.

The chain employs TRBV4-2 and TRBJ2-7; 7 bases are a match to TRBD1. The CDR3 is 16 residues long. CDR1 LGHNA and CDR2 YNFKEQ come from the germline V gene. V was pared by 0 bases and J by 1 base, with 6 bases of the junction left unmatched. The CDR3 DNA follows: TGTGCCAGCAGCCAAGAGGGACAGTCCGATTCCTACGAGCAGTACTTC. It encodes CASSQEGQSDSYEQYF.

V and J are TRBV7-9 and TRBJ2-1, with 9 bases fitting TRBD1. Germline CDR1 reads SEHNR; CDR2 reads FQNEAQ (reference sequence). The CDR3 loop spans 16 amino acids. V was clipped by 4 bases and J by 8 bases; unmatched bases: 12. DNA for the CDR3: TGTGCCAGCAGCTCATGGGACAGGGAATGGTGGGATGAGCAGTTCTTC. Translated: CASSSWDREWWDEQFF.

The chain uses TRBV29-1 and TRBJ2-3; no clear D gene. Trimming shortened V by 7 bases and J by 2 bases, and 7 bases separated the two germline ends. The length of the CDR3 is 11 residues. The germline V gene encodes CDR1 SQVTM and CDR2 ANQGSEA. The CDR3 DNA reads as TGCAGCGCGGAGTACACAGATACGCAGTATTTT. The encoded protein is CSAEYTDTQYF.

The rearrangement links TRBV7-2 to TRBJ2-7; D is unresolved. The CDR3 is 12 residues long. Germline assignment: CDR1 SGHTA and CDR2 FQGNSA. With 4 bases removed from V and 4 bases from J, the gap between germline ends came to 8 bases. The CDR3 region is CASSSIYYEQYF. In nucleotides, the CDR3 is TGTGCCAGCAGCTCCATCTATTACGAGCAGTACTTC.

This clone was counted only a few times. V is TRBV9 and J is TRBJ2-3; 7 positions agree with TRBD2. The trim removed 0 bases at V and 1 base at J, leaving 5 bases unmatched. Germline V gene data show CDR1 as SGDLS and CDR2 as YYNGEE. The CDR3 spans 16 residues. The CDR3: CASSVGVGGGTDTQYF. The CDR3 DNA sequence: TGTGCCAGCAGCGTAGGGGTGGGAGGGGGCACAGATACGCAGTATTTT.

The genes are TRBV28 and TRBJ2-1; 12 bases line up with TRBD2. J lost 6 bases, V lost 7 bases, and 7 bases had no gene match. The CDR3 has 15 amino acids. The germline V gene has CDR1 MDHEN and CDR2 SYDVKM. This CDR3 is CASIRGLAGLNEQFF. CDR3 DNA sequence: TGTGCCAGCATCCGAGGACTAGCGGGACTCAATGAGCAGTTCTTC. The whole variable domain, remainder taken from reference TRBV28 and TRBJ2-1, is DVKVTQSSRYLVKRTGEKVFLECVQDMDHENMFWYRQDPGLGLRLIYFSYDVKMKEKGDIPEGYSVSREKKERFSLILESASTNQTSMYLCASIRGLAGLNEQFFGPGTRLTVL.

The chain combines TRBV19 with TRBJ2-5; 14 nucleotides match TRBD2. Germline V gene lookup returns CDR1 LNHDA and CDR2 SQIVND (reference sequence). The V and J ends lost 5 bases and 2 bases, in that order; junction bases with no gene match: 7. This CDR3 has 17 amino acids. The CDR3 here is CASSGGTSGGLQETQYF. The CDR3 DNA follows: TGTGCCAGTAGTGGGGGGACTAGCGGGGGATTACAAGAGACCCAGTACTTC.

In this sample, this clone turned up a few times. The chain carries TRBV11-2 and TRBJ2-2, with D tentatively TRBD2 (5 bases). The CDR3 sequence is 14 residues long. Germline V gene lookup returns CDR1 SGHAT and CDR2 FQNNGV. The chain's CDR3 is CAIGGGANTGELFF. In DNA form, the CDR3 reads TGTGCGATCGGAGGCGGAGCGAACACCGGGGAGCTGTTTTTT.

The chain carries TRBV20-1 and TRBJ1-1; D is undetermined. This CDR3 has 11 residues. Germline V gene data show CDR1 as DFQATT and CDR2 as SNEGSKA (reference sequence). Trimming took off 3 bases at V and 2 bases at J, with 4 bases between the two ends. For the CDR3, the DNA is TGCAGTGCTAGTATAAACACTGAAGCTTTCTTT. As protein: CSASINTEAFF.

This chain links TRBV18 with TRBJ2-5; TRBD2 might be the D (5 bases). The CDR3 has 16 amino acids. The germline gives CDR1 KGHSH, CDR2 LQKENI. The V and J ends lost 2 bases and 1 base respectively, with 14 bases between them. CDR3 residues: CASSPVQRSLQETQYF. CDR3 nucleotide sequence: TGTGCCAGCTCACCAGTGCAGCGGTCTCTCCAAGAGACCCAGTACTTC.

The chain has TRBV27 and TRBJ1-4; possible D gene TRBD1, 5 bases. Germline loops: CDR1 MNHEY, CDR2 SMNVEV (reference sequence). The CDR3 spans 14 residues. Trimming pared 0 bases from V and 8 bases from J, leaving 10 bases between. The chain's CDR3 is CASSLSWGGEKLFF. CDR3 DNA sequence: TGTGCCAGCAGTTTATCATGGGGGGGGGAAAAACTGTTTTTT.

The CDR3 is CASSEKGVGGREQYF. CDR3 in DNA: TGTGCCAGCAGTGAAAAGGGTGTGGGGGGGCGCGAGCAGTACTTC. V gene TRBV6-1 combines with J gene TRBJ2-7; D perhaps matches TRBD2 (7 bases). The CDR3 runs 15 residues. The germline CDR1 and CDR2 sequences are MNHNS and SASEGT. Between the trimmed V and J ends, which lost 2 bases and 6 bases, there was a span of 17 bases.

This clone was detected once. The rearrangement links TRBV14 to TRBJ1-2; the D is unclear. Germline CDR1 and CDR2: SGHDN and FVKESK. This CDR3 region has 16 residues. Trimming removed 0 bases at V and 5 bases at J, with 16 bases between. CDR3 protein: CASSQDPVVPMYGYTF. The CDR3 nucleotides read TGTGCCAGCAGCCAAGATCCGGTAGTTCCGATGTATGGCTACACCTTC.

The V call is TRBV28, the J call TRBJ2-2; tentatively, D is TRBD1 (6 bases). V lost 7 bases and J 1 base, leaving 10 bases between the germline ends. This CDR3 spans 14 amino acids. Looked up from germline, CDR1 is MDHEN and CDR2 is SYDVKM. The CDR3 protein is CASTDSLNTGELFF. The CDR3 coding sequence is TGTGCCAGCACGGACAGCCTGAACACCGGGGAGCTGTTTTTT. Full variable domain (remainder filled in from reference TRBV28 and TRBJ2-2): DVKVTQSSRYLVKRTGEKVFLECVQDMDHENMFWYRQDPGLGLRLIYFSYDVKMKEKGDIPEGYSVSREKKERFSLILESASTNQTSMYLCASTDSLNTGELFFGEGSRLTVL.